The 30 T cell receptor beta chains in this list originate from one sample, sequenced in a study of regulatory T cells in long-lasting Graves disease. The time point denotes: newly diagnosed GD, antithyroid drugs for less than 3 months. Construction of the TCR library relied on RNA isolated from PBMCs. For TCR beta, libraries came from iRepertoire HTBI primers and Arm-PCR of CDR3 regions. TCRdb redid the calling of the multiplex PCR reads with MiXCR, one entry per CDR3 protein. The sample carries roughly 610,000 distinct CDR3 sequences, roughly 15% recorded once. These data also formed part of another study, on T cells in Graves' hyperthyroidism and ophthalmopathy.

The input for sequencing was peripheral blood mononuclear cells (PBMCs), taken at new diagnosis, from a patient treated with antithyroid drugs. These receptors came from a woman in her twenties or thirties with Graves disease.

The chain uses TRBV10-3 and TRBJ2-1, with 10 positions matching TRBD1. The germline gives CDR1 ENHRY, CDR2 SYGVKD. The CDR3 has 14 residues. Trimming at V came to 10 bases and at J to 3 bases, leaving 6 bases not matched to a gene. The CDR3 spells CATKGQGIYNEQFF. The CDR3 region has the DNA TGTGCCACTAAGGGACAGGGGATCTACAATGAGCAGTTCTTC.

The chain uses TRBV7-2 and TRBJ2-7, with 8 positions matching TRBD1. Germline CDR1 is SGHTA and CDR2 is FQGNSA. The CDR3 runs to 15 residues. Trimming at V came to 5 bases and at J to 4 bases, leaving 10 bases not matched to a gene. Here the CDR3 reads CASSLRTGKEYEQYF. Here the CDR3 DNA reads TGTGCCAGCAGCCTACGGACAGGGAAGGAGTACGAGCAGTACTTC.

This clonotype was found many times. A junction boundary mismatches the germline segment, possibly from a read error. The CDR3 DNA reads TGTGCCAGCAGGGTGGGAACTGAAGCTTTCTTT. This encodes CASRVGTEAFF. This rearrangement joins TRBV5-1 to TRBJ1-1; weak D call: TRBD1 (5 bases). CDR3 length: 11 residues. Per germline, CDR1 SGHRS and CDR2 YFSETQ.

The chain joins TRBV5-1 to TRBJ1-4; 8 positions match TRBD1. This CDR3 comprises 14 residues. Germline V gene lookup returns CDR1 SGHRS and CDR2 YFSETQ. V lost 3 bases to trimming and J lost 7 bases; unmatched junction nucleotides: 5. In DNA, the CDR3 is TGCGCCAGCAGCTATCAGGGGGCCGGTGAAAAACTGTTTTTT. It yields the protein CASSYQGAGEKLFF.

The chain employs TRBV5-1 and TRBJ2-3; no reliable D call. Looked up from germline, CDR1 is SGHRS and CDR2 is YFSETQ. V shed 2 bases and J shed 0 bases, with 7 bases lying between them. The CDR3 loop spans 14 amino acids. The CDR3 region has the DNA TGCGCCAGCAGCTTTACCTCTAGCACAGATACGCAGTATTTT. This sequence encodes CASSFTSSTDTQYF.

This clonotype was counted many times. The V call is TRBV20-1, the J call TRBJ1-6, with 7 bases lining up with TRBD1. Germline V gene sequence: CDR1 DFQATT, CDR2 SNEGSKA (reference sequence). This CDR3 region has 15 residues. With 6 bases clipped from V and 11 bases from J, the junction kept 16 bases outside the gene matches. CDR3 amino acids: CSAIKTSGTETPLHF. The DNA for the CDR3 is TGCAGTGCCATTAAAACTTCCGGGACAGAAACACCCCTCCACTTT.

The chain has TRBV3-1 and TRBJ2-7, with D perhaps TRBD1 (8 bases). Trimming pared 5 bases from V and 5 bases from J, leaving 16 bases between. The CDR3 loop spans 14 amino acids. Germline V gene data show CDR1 as LGHDT and CDR2 as YNNKEL (reference sequence). Here the CDR3 reads CASSTRQGRDEQYF. CDR3 nucleotides: TGTGCCAGCAGCACCCGACAGGGGAGGGACGAGCAGTACTTC.

This clonotype was detected ten times or more. One end of the junction is discordant with germline, which a read error may explain. This chain connects TRBV5-1 to TRBJ2-3; D not certain. The CDR3 is 18 residues long. From germline, CDR1 is SGHRS and CDR2 YFSETQ. As DNA, the CDR3 is TGTGCCAGCAGCTCGACCGGTTTTGTCGCCACCCAAGCAGATACGCAGTATTTT. This translates into CASSSTGFVATQADTQYF. Using reference TRBV5-1 and TRBJ2-3 for the parts outside the CDR3, the full variable domain is KAGVTQTPRYLIKTRGQQVTLSCSPISGHRSVSWYQQTPGQGLQFLFEYFSETQRNKGNFPGRFSGRQFSNSRSEMNVSTLELGDSALYLCASSSTGFVATQADTQYFGPGTRLTVL.

Concerning this clonotype itself: Being one base from a much bigger clone, this may be a read error. The chain carries TRBV20-1 and TRBJ2-5, with D possibly TRBD1 on 6 matching bases. V was pared by 5 bases and J by 7 bases, with 23 bases between. The germline V gene encodes CDR1 DFQATT and CDR2 SNEGSKA (reference sequence). The CDR3 contains 15 residues. The CDR3 DNA sequence: TGCAGTGCTGACCGAAGAGGGGGAAGAGGGGGGACCCAGTACTTC. It codes for CSADRRGGRGGTQYF.

The chain couples TRBV19 to TRBJ1-6, with 9 bases aligning to TRBD1. Germline CDR1 is LNHDA and CDR2 is SQIVND (reference sequence). The CDR3 spans 14 residues. After removal of 6 bases from V and 7 bases from J, the junction contained 4 bases not matched to a gene. The CDR3 spells CASSGQGRNSPLHF. The CDR3 region has the DNA TGTGCCAGTAGCGGACAGGGGCGGAATTCACCCCTCCACTTT.

This clonotype was seen many times. The gene calls are TRBV28 and TRBJ1-2; D is uncertain. From germline, CDR1 is MDHEN and CDR2 SYDVKM. V was trimmed by 11 bases and J by 5 bases, leaving 15 bases between them. The CDR3 is made up of 12 amino acids. The CDR3 nucleotides read TGTGCCGGAGAAGGTTCGGGTTATGGCTACACCTTC. Translating gives CAGEGSGYGYTF.

V gene TRBV7-2 combines with J gene TRBJ2-3, with 11 bases fitting TRBD2. J gave up 5 bases and V 5 bases, and 12 bases lay outside the gene matches. In germline, CDR1 is SGHTA, CDR2 FQGNSA. This CDR3 region has 17 residues. CDR3 in amino acids: CASSEKLAGGVRDTQYF. DNA of the CDR3: TGTGCCAGCAGCGAGAAGCTAGCGGGAGGAGTTAGAGATACGCAGTATTTT.

The chain is built from TRBV10-3 and TRBJ1-5; TRBD1 might be the D (5 bases). The CDR3 runs to 15 residues. V shed 3 bases and J shed 8 bases, with 17 bases lying between them. Germline-derived CDR1 and CDR2 are ENHRY and SYGVKD. CDR3: CAISETGLNNEPQHF. The CDR3 DNA reads TGTGCCATCAGTGAAACAGGCTTGAATAACGAGCCCCAGCATTTT.

This clonotype occurred a few times. The chain is built from TRBV7-9 and TRBJ1-5; D might be TRBD1 (5 bases). V was pared by 1 base and J by 7 bases, with 20 bases between. CDR3 length equals 17 residues. Germline CDR1 is SEHNR and CDR2 is FQNEAQ (reference sequence). The CDR3 protein is CASSLEGQLTRKQPQHF. The CDR3 DNA reads TGTGCCAGCAGCTTAGAGGGGCAGCTCACACGTAAACAGCCCCAGCATTTT. The complete variable domain, with remaining parts taken from reference TRBV7-9 and TRBJ1-5, reads DTGVSQNPRHKITKRGQNVTFRCDPISEHNRLYWYRQTLGQGPEFLTYFQNEAQLEKSRLLSDRFSAERPKGSFSTLEIQRTEQGDSAMYLCASSLEGQLTRKQPQHFGDGTRLSIL.

This clonotype appeared a few times. Here the CDR3 DNA reads TGTGCCAGCAGTCCCGACAACCCCTACGAGCAGTACTTC. Its translation is CASSPDNPYEQYF. The rearrangement links TRBV7-9 to TRBJ2-7; D gene unclear. This CDR3 comprises 13 residues. Trimming removed 6 bases from V and 2 bases from J, with 11 bases in between. Germline-derived CDR1 and CDR2 are SEHNR and FQNEAQ (reference sequence).

Comments on this clonotype: A read error likely explains this, since a far larger clone differs by one base. The chain couples TRBV7-9 to TRBJ2-1, with 12 bases matching TRBD2. The CDR3 is 14 amino acids. V gave up 8 bases and J gave up 7 bases; unmatched junction bases: 6. The germline V gene has CDR1 SEHNR and CDR2 FQNEAQ (reference sequence). CDR3 bases: TGTGCCAGCGGTGTTGGACTAGCGGGAAATGAGCAGTTCTTC. This codes for CASGVGLAGNEQFF.

Comments on this clonotype: It may be a read error: a sequence one base away is much more abundant. The chain employs TRBV7-2 and TRBJ2-5, with TRBD1 as a possible D gene (6 bases). This CDR3 is 15 amino acids long. Germline CDR1 is SGHTA and CDR2 is FQGNSA. CDR3 in amino acids: CAISQGHTGTETQYF. CDR3 coding DNA: TGTGCCATCAGCCAAGGACACACAGGGACGGAGACCCAGTACTTC.

A few counts support this clonotype. The CDR3 region has the DNA TGTGCCAGCAGTTACCCGGGGACTAGCGGGAGGGGTGAGCAGTTCTTC. It codes for CASSYPGTSGRGEQFF. The J gene is TRBJ2-1, the V gene TRBV12-3 or TRBV12-4, with TRBD2 matching 16 bases. The CDR3 is made up of 16 amino acids. V lost 4 bases to trimming and J lost 9 bases; unmatched junction nucleotides: 6.

In this sample, this clonotype turned up many times. V is TRBV28 and J is TRBJ2-7, with D possibly matching TRBD2 (7 bases). CDR1 and CDR2 from the germline V gene are MDHEN and SYDVKM. The CDR3 totals 14 residues. V was shortened by 3 bases and J by 7 bases, with 16 bases between the two germline ends. The chain's CDR3 is CASSLGGGLGEQYF. The CDR3 coding sequence is TGTGCCAGCAGTTTGGGCGGGGGCCTCGGAGAGCAGTACTTC.

This clonotype was counted between two and nine times. A read error may be the cause here, since a much bigger clone is one base away. The chain is built from TRBV2 and TRBJ1-2; possible D gene TRBD1, 5 bases. There are 13 residues in the CDR3. The V gene's germline CDR1 is SNHLY and CDR2 FYNNEI. CDR3 loop: CASSQTYGAGCTF. CDR3 DNA: TGTGCCAGCAGTCAGACCTATGGGGCGGGCTGCACCTTC.

This clonotype was found many times. Written as DNA, the CDR3 is TGTGCCAGCTCACCAGGGGGCGCAGATACGCAGTATTTT. Translation: CASSPGGADTQYF. The chain couples TRBV18 to TRBJ2-3, with D perhaps TRBD1 (6 bases). The V gene lost 2 bases and the J gene lost 4 bases, with 7 bases spanning the gap. This CDR3 spans 13 amino acids. CDR1 is KGHSH, CDR2 LQKENI, per germline.

This clonotype came up a few times. The J gene is TRBJ1-6, the V gene TRBV9; possibly TRBD1 for D (5 bases). This CDR3 contains 14 residues. Trimming took off 2 bases at V and 9 bases at J, with 12 bases between the two ends. From germline, CDR1 is SGDLS and CDR2 YYNGEE. CDR3 protein: CASSVHGGGSPLHF. CDR3 bases: TGTGCCAGCAGCGTCCATGGGGGAGGTTCACCCCTCCACTTT.

This clonotype was recorded at least ten times. V and J are TRBV29-1 and TRBJ2-7; the D gene could be TRBD1 or TRBD2 (6 bases each). From germline, CDR1 is SQVTM and CDR2 ANQGSEA. There are 12 residues in the CDR3. The V gene lost 3 bases and the J gene lost 4 bases, with 10 bases spanning the gap. CDR3 protein: CSVDGGRYEQYF. The CDR3 bases are TGCAGCGTTGACGGGGGCCGATACGAGCAGTACTTC.

This clonotype was seen only a few times. The chain joins TRBV6-1 to TRBJ2-5, with D perhaps assigned TRBD1 or TRBD2 (7 bases each). This CDR3 comprises 14 residues. Trimming pared 7 bases from V and 2 bases from J, leaving 14 bases between. Germline loops: CDR1 MNHNS, CDR2 SASEGT. The CDR3 DNA sequence: TGTGCCAGCAAACAGGGGAGGGGGCAAGAGACCCAGTACTTC. Its translation: CASKQGRGQETQYF.

The chain joins TRBV27 to TRBJ2-1; D perhaps matches TRBD2 (6 bases). CDR3 length equals 15 residues. The germline V and J ends were trimmed by 8 bases and 7 bases, with 21 bases remaining between them. Germline CDR1 reads MNHEY; CDR2 reads SMNVEV (reference sequence). The CDR3 sequence: CASSPWAGRSNEQFF. The CDR3, as DNA: TGTGCCAGCTCCCCCTGGGCGGGGAGGAGTAATGAGCAGTTCTTC.

This clonotype occurred many times. The CDR3 loop is CASSFQGWGTRVNQPQHF. Written as DNA, the CDR3 is TGTGCCAGCAGTTTTCAGGGTTGGGGGACAAGAGTCAATCAGCCCCAGCATTTT. The rearrangement links TRBV28 to TRBJ1-5; maybe TRBD1 (6 bases). This CDR3 comprises 18 residues. V was clipped by 3 bases and J by 3 bases, with 21 bases between them. The V gene's germline CDR1 is MDHEN and CDR2 SYDVKM. Variable domain in full (rest from reference TRBV28 and TRBJ1-5): DVKVTQSSRYLVKRTGEKVFLECVQDMDHENMFWYRQDPGLGLRLIYFSYDVKMKEKGDIPEGYSVSREKKERFSLILESASTNQTSMYLCASSFQGWGTRVNQPQHFGDGTRLSIL.

The table lists this clonotype with many counts. The genes are TRBV28 and TRBJ2-3; D is unclear. The CDR3 length is 13 residues. CDR1 is MDHEN and CDR2 is SYDVKM in the germline V gene. V was clipped by 4 bases and J by 4 bases, with 9 bases between them. Here the CDR3 reads CASSYPIADTQYF. The DNA for the CDR3 is TGTGCCAGCAGTTATCCTATTGCAGATACGCAGTATTTT.

This clonotype showed up just a few times. The chain employs TRBV20-1 and TRBJ2-1; 11 nucleotides match TRBD2. V gave up 2 bases and J gave up 0 bases; unmatched junction bases: 6. CDR1 and CDR2 (germline): DFQATT, SNEGSKA (reference sequence). CDR3 length equals 17 residues. CDR3 loop: CSARSRLAGSSYNEQFF. The CDR3 coding sequence is TGCAGTGCTAGATCTCGACTAGCGGGGAGCTCCTACAATGAGCAGTTCTTC.

The gene calls are TRBV20-1 and TRBJ2-7; weak D call: TRBD2 (5 bases). The V end was cut by 5 bases, the J end by 6 bases, with 26 bases between. Germline loops: CDR1 DFQATT, CDR2 SNEGSKA (reference sequence). The length of the CDR3 is 16 residues. The CDR3 spells CSASPQAGTTSFEQYF. The DNA of the CDR3 is TGCAGTGCTTCACCCCAGGCGGGCACTACGAGTTTCGAGCAGTACTTC.

The table lists this clonotype with many counts. The chain is built from TRBV2 and TRBJ2-1, with 12 bases that match TRBD2. V lost 4 bases, J lost 4 bases, and 5 bases stayed unmatched. Germline V gene sequence: CDR1 SNHLY, CDR2 FYNNEI. The length of the CDR3 is 16 residues. CDR3 protein: CASSGTSGMTYNEQFF. DNA of the CDR3: TGTGCCAGCAGTGGGACTAGCGGGATGACATACAATGAGCAGTTCTTC.